The 25 T cell receptor beta chains reported below all come from one sample, sequenced in a study of control samples from healthy donors and cancer patients. Profiling relied on immunoSEQ multiplex PCR, and the TCRdb table lists in-frame clones only, not all of them. Of about 120,000 clones in the sample, roughly 92% were seen once. Input material: blood. These TCRs come from a woman aged 18-29 years in good health.

The rearrangement joins TRBV20-1 to TRBJ2-7; D remains unclear. Trimming pared 6 bases from V and 2 bases from J, leaving 8 bases between. Germline V CDR1 and CDR2: DFQATT, SNEGSKA (reference sequence). The CDR3 contains 11 residues. The CDR3 nucleotides read TGCAGTGCAAGGACGGCCTACGAGCAGTACTTC. Translated: CSARTAYEQYF.

V usage is TRBV6-2 or TRBV6-3 and J usage is TRBJ2-7; unclear D gene. In germline, CDR1 is MNHEY, CDR2 SVGEGT. The ends were cut back, 5 bases at V and 3 bases at J, with 17 bases in the middle. The CDR3 runs 15 residues. The CDR3 sequence is CASSEVRGVVYEQYF. The CDR3 DNA sequence: TGTGCCAGCAGTGAGGTACGCGGTGTCGTCTACGAGCAGTACTTC.

The chain employs TRBV5-8 and TRBJ1-6; 7 bases map to TRBD1. V shed 4 bases, J shed 1 base, and the junction held 5 bases outside the gene matches. Germline V CDR1 and CDR2: SGHTS, YDEGEE. The CDR3 totals 16 residues. The CDR3 nucleotides are TGTGCCAGCAGCCCGGAGGGGGCTTCCTATAATTCACCCCTCCACTTT. Its translation is CASSPEGASYNSPLHF.

This rearrangement joins TRBV19 to TRBJ2-5, with TRBD2 identical over 14 bases. The CDR3 has 16 residues. The germline V gene encodes CDR1 LNHDA and CDR2 SQIVND (reference sequence). The V and J ends lost 7 bases and 4 bases, in that order; junction bases with no gene match: 8. The CDR3 sequence is CASIMTSGGVGETQYF. Here the CDR3 DNA reads TGTGCCAGTATCATGACTAGCGGGGGGGTTGGAGAGACCCAGTACTTC.

This chain uses TRBV19 with TRBJ1-1; the D is unclear. Between the trimmed V and J ends, which lost 3 bases and 6 bases, there was a span of 17 bases. Germline assignment: CDR1 LNHDA and CDR2 SQIVND (reference sequence). The CDR3 is 15 amino acids. The CDR3 region is CASSMNPHSSSEAFF. The CDR3 DNA reads TGTGCCAGTAGTATGAACCCGCACTCGAGTTCTGAAGCTTTCTTT.

The chain is built from TRBV19 and TRBJ2-5; D is ambiguous. CDR1 is LNHDA, CDR2 SQIVND, per germline (reference sequence). With 8 bases removed from V and 1 base from J, the gap between germline ends came to 8 bases. The CDR3 extends over 12 amino acids. DNA for the CDR3: TGTGCCAGTGGGAAGGTCCAAGAGACCCAGTACTTC. It is translated as CASGKVQETQYF.

The chain employs TRBV19 and TRBJ2-2; D is uncertain. V was cut by 8 bases and J by 1 base, with 11 bases left in between. The CDR3 length is 14 residues. Germline lookup yields CDR1 LNHDA and CDR2 SQIVND (reference sequence). In nucleotides, the CDR3 is TGTGCCAGTTCCGGCCGTTGGAACACCGGGGAGCTGTTTTTT. It translates to CASSGRWNTGELFF.

The V and J genes are TRBV7-2 and TRBJ2-7, with D maybe TRBD1 (6 bases). CDR3 length: 11 residues. V was clipped by 5 bases and J by 7 bases, with 9 bases between them. CDR1 and CDR2 (germline): SGHTA, FQGNSA. CDR3 DNA sequence: TGTGCCAGCAGCATTGGGACAGAGCAGTACTTC. Protein product: CASSIGTEQYF.

The chain joins TRBV19 to TRBJ1-1; D possibly corresponds to TRBD1 (5 bases). Germline V lookup: CDR1 LNHDA, CDR2 SQIVND (reference sequence). CDR3 length equals 15 residues. V dropped 4 bases and J dropped 4 bases, with 16 bases sitting between them. CDR3: CASSSAPGSLTEAFF. In DNA, the CDR3 is TGTGCCAGTAGTAGTGCCCCAGGGAGTCTCACTGAAGCTTTCTTT.

A few counts support this clone. This same CDR3 is encoded by further DNA sequences in the sample. The chain joins TRBV7-2 to TRBJ1-1; D gene uncertain. There are 15 residues in the CDR3. V was shortened by 1 base and J by 0 bases, with 9 bases between the two germline ends. Looked up from germline, CDR1 is SGHTA and CDR2 is FQGNSA. This CDR3 is CASSLGVGMNTEAFF. CDR3 in DNA: TGTGCCAGCAGCTTAGGTGTGGGGATGAACACTGAAGCTTTCTTT.

The J gene is TRBJ1-1, the V gene TRBV28, with D unresolved. Germline CDR1 reads MDHEN; CDR2 reads SYDVKM. The CDR3 runs 14 residues. The germline V and J ends were trimmed by 5 bases and 8 bases, with 18 bases remaining between them. DNA of the CDR3: TGTGCCAGCAGTAGACCTGAGGCGCATGAAGAAGCTTTCTTT. Residues: CASSRPEAHEEAFF. Complete variable domain (other parts from reference TRBV28 and TRBJ1-1): DVKVTQSSRYLVKRTGEKVFLECVQDMDHENMFWYRQDPGLGLRLIYFSYDVKMKEKGDIPEGYSVSREKKERFSLILESASTNQTSMYLCASSRPEAHEEAFFGQGTRLTVV.

The V call is TRBV28, the J call TRBJ1-5; D gene unclear. Deletions cut 2 bases from V and 2 bases from J, with 10 bases between. The V gene's germline CDR1 is MDHEN and CDR2 SYDVKM. The CDR3 loop spans 15 amino acids. CDR3 in DNA: TGTGCCAGCAGTTTAGGAGGGTCCGGCAATCAGCCCCAGCATTTT. It yields the protein CASSLGGSGNQPQHF.

The chain joins TRBV7-9 to TRBJ2-2; TRBD2 matches 13 bases. The length of the CDR3 is 18 residues. The J segment lost 6 bases and the V segment lost 5 bases, leaving 12 bases of the junction unmatched. Germline V gene sequence: CDR1 SEHNR, CDR2 FQNEAQ (reference sequence). Here the CDR3 DNA reads TGTGCCAGCAGCCTCGGACTAGCGGGAGCGGGTGATCCCGGGGAGCTGTTTTTT. Translated, it gives CASSLGLAGAGDPGELFF.

This rearrangement joins TRBV5-8 to TRBJ2-7; D is unclear. Germline V gene lookup returns CDR1 SGHTS and CDR2 YDEGEE. The CDR3 covers 14 residues. V shed 0 bases and J shed 1 base, with 8 bases lying between them. CDR3 residues: CASSLADGSYEQYF. DNA of the CDR3: TGTGCCAGCAGCTTGGCCGACGGATCCTACGAGCAGTACTTC.

The V call is TRBV5-8, the J call TRBJ1-1; 9 bases map to TRBD1. The CDR3 is 17 amino acids. The germline V gene encodes CDR1 SGHTS and CDR2 YDEGEE. With 4 bases clipped from V and 3 bases from J, the junction kept 13 bases outside the gene matches. The CDR3 protein is CASSVHRGLNTYTEAFF. CDR3 coding DNA: TGTGCCAGCAGCGTCCACAGGGGGCTTAACACGTACACTGAAGCTTTCTTT. Full variable domain (missing parts from reference TRBV5-8 and TRBJ1-1): EAGVTQSPTHLIKTRGQQATLRCSPISGHTSVYWYQQALGLGLQFLLWYDEGEERNRGNFPPRFSGRQFPNYSSELNVNALELEDSALYLCASSVHRGLNTYTEAFFGQGTRLTVV.

V gene TRBV28 combines with J gene TRBJ1-2; D is uncertain. The CDR3 runs to 13 residues. V lost 2 bases and J lost 14, with 18 bases in between. The V gene's germline CDR1 is MDHEN and CDR2 SYDVKM. CDR3 DNA: TGTGCCAGCAGTTTAGAGGTCCGGGCCCCCAGAACCTTC. Protein product: CASSLEVRAPRTF.

The chain carries TRBV28 and TRBJ2-7, with 10 bases that match TRBD2. Germline V gene sequence: CDR1 MDHEN, CDR2 SYDVKM. This CDR3 region has 19 residues. V shed 5 bases and J 5 bases; nucleotides not matched to a gene: 21. Here the CDR3 DNA reads TGTGCCAGCAGTGGTCCCGTACCTCAAGCGGGAGGGCCGAAGGACGAGCAGTACTTC. Its translation: CASSGPVPQAGGPKDEQYF.

CDR3 sequence: CASSGGGRDEKLFF. The CDR3 DNA reads TGTGCCAGCAGCGGCGGGGGGCGCGACGAAAAACTGTTTTTT. The chain recombines TRBV9 with TRBJ1-4; TRBD1 is a possible D gene (6 bases). CDR3 size: 14 residues. V lost 3 bases and J lost 8, with 14 bases in between. Germline V gives CDR1 SGDLS, CDR2 YYNGEE.

This clone came up once. V usage is TRBV25-1 and J usage is TRBJ2-7; the match to TRBD1 covers 9 bases. Germline V gives CDR1 MGHDK, CDR2 SYGVNS. The CDR3 is 12 residues long. J gave up 4 bases and V 10 bases, and 5 bases lay outside the gene matches. The CDR3 nucleotides read TGTGCCACTACAGGGGGCTGGTACGAGCAGTACTTC. Translation: CATTGGWYEQYF.

The genes are TRBV5-1 and TRBJ2-5, with 9 bases identical to TRBD1. The CDR3 runs 14 residues. CDR1 and CDR2 (germline): SGHRS, YFSETQ. V was clipped by 4 bases and J by 1 base; unmatched bases: 2. The CDR3 here is CASSGGQGQETQYF. The CDR3 nucleotides are TGCGCCAGCAGCGGGGGACAGGGCCAAGAGACCCAGTACTTC.

V is TRBV28 and J is TRBJ2-7; D is perhaps TRBD1 (5 bases). Per germline, CDR1 MDHEN and CDR2 SYDVKM. Trimming pared 7 bases from V and 4 bases from J, leaving 11 bases between. The CDR3 consists of 12 residues. For the CDR3, the DNA is TGTGCCAGCAACCTCAAGGGGTACGAGCAGTACTTC. Translation gives CASNLKGYEQYF.

The rearrangement uses TRBV24-1 and TRBJ2-5; perhaps D is TRBD1 or TRBD2 (6 bases each). The V end lost 4 bases, the J end lost 4 bases, and 12 bases lay between the germline ends. This CDR3 is 14 amino acids long. Germline values: CDR1 KGHDR, CDR2 SFDVKD. The DNA for the CDR3 is TGTGCCACCAGTGAAACAGGGACTGCAGAGACCCAGTACTTC. Its protein is CATSETGTAETQYF.

The genes are TRBV19 and TRBJ1-2, with a possible D match to TRBD1 (5 bases). Germline CDR1 and CDR2: LNHDA and SQIVND (reference sequence). Trimming shortened V by 7 bases and J by 0 bases, and 18 bases separated the two germline ends. The CDR3 runs 16 residues. CDR3: CASNLGDGNPNYGYTF. The CDR3 bases are TGTGCCAGTAATTTGGGGGACGGAAACCCTAACTATGGCTACACCTTC.

The chain carries TRBV6-1 and TRBJ2-2; 7 nucleotides align to TRBD1. V was clipped by 2 bases and J by 6 bases; unmatched bases: 0. Looked up from germline, CDR1 is MNHNS and CDR2 is SASEGT. The CDR3 covers 13 residues. The CDR3 DNA is TGTGCCAGCAGTGAAACAGGGGCCGGGGAGCTGTTTTTT. The encoded protein is CASSETGAGELFF.

The chain carries TRBV27 and TRBJ2-7, with 7 bases that match TRBD1. J gave up 6 bases and V 2 bases, and 1 base lay outside the gene matches. CDR1 and CDR2 (germline): MNHEY, SMNVEV (reference sequence). CDR3 length equals 12 residues. The CDR3, as DNA: TGTGCCAGCAGTTTAAGACAGGGCGAGCAGTACTTC. Protein product: CASSLRQGEQYF.